Here is one T cell receptor beta chain with its context. Antigen specificity is unknown. Researchers reported that TCR beta cDNA libraries carried unique molecular identifiers. cDNA molecules numbering roughly 0.5 million came from roughly 0.93 to 9.6 million T cells. One entry per CDR3 protein results from TCRdb running MiXCR on the PCR reads. The table shows 820,000 or so distinct CDR3 sequences, with roughly 50% occurring only once. This entry belongs to a study of post-analysis software for immune sequencing data. Points from the study as a whole: Those with multiple sclerosis, the patient group, showed significantly lower normalized Chao1 diversity than controls. Strong co-clustering by F measure was seen for same-batch samples.

The receptor was derived from a girl aged 5-17 years with multiple sclerosis. Sequenced sample: blood.

CDR3 in amino acids: CASSSGVQADTEAFF. The CDR3 DNA sequence: TGTGCCAGCAGCTCAGGGGTTCAGGCCGACACTGAAGCTTTCTTT. This rearrangement joins TRBV11-1 to TRBJ1-1, with a tentative D call TRBD1 (6 bases). Germline CDR1 SGHAT, CDR2 FQDESV (reference sequence). Trimming left V 4 bases short and J 3 bases short, with 15 bases between. This CDR3 region has 15 residues.